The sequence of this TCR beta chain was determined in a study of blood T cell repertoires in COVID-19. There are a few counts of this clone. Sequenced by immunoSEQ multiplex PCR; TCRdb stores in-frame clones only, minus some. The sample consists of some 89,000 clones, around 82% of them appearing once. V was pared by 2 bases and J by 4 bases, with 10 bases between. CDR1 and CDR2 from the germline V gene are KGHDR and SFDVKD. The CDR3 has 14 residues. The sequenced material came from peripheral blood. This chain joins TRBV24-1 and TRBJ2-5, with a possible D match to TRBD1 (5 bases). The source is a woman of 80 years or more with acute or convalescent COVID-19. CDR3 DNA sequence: TGTGCCACCAGTGATTGGGGCGGTCCAGAGACCCAGTACTTC. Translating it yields CATSDWGGPETQYF.